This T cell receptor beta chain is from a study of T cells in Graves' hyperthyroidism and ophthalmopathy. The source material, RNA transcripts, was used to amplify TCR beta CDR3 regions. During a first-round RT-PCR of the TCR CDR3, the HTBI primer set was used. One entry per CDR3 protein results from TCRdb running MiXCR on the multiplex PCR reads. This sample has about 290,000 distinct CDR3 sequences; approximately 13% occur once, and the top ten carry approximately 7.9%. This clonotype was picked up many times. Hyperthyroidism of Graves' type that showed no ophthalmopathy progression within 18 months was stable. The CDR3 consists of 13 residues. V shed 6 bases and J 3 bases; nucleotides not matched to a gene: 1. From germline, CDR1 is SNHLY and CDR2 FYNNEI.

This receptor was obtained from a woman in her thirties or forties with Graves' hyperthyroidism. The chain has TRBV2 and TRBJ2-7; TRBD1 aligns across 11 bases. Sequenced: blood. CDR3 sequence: CASRGQGDYEQYF. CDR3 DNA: TGTGCCAGCAGGGGACAGGGGGACTACGAGCAGTACTTC.